Given below is one T cell receptor beta chain in context. This sample was included in a study of shared clonotypes between healthy human individuals. V dropped 1 base and J dropped 8; count of bases not matched to a gene: 7. In germline, CDR1 is SGHNT, CDR2 YYREEE (reference sequence). The CDR3 has 15 amino acids. The repertoire was sequenced with immunoSEQ multiplex PCR; TCRdb's copy has only in-frame clones and lacks some. There are 2 million to 2.5 million clones in the sample; approximately 90% occur only once, and about 0.41% lies in the top ten. The rearrangement links TRBV5-4 to TRBJ1-4; 8 nucleotides align to TRBD1. This TCR derives from a man aged 18 to 29 in good health. Some clones in this sample may be carry-over from other donors' samples. Sequenced input: naive CD4+ T cells from PBMCs. Subset here: CD45RA+ positively selected. In nucleotides, the CDR3 is TGTGCCAGCAGCTTGTGGACAGGGAGGAGAGAAAAACTGTTTTTT. It yields the protein CASSLWTGRREKLFF.